These T cell receptor beta chains were read from a single sample in a study of cytomegalovirus exposure and HLA in healthy donors. Clones were sequenced by immunoSEQ multiplex PCR, and TCRdb holds only the in-frame ones, with some missing. This table has about 110,000 clones, about 75% appearing once. Sequenced sample: PBMCs. The source of these receptors is a man aged 35-49 years in good health and CMV-seronegative. Both conserved end residues are part of each CDR3. D genes are given only for firm matches. Not all rows give a size; the values are once, few, many and, for expanded clones, a class.

clone size	D gene	V gene	J gene	CDR3 length	CDR3 protein	CDR3 DNA
NA	TRBD1	TRBV4-2	TRBJ2-6	17	CASSQGTGESGANVLTF	TGTGCCAGCAGCCAGGGGACAGGCGAATCTGGGGCCAACGTCCTGACTTTC
NA	NA	TRBV12-5	TRBJ1-1	16	CASGLTIHRENTEAFF	TGTGCTAGTGGTCTTACGATCCATCGGGAGAACACTGAAGCTTTCTTT
NA	NA	TRBV5-1	TRBJ2-7	15	CASRPDSTLWYEQYF	TGCGCCAGCAGACCTGACAGTACCCTCTGGTACGAGCAGTACTTC
NA	NA	TRBV11-2	TRBJ1-1	14	CASRRQVLNTEAFF	TGTGCCAGCAGGCGACAGGTTTTGAACACTGAAGCTTTCTTT
NA	TRBD1	TRBV28	TRBJ2-7	15	CASSSSGTGYHEQYF	TGTGCCAGCAGTTCCTCCGGGACAGGGTATCACGAGCAGTACTTC
NA	TRBD1	TRBV4-2	TRBJ1-4	16	CASSQDSGQGNEKLFF	TGTGCCAGCAGCCAAGATTCTGGACAGGGCAATGAAAAACTGTTTTTT
NA	NA	TRBV6-6	TRBJ2-7	16	CASSYSKQGGSYEQYF	TGTGCCAGCAGTTACTCGAAGCAGGGAGGCTCCTACGAGCAGTACTTC
NA	TRBD2	TRBV5-1	TRBJ2-7	15	CASKRTGGPTYEQYF	TGCGCCAGCAAACGGACGGGGGGTCCGACCTATGAGCAGTACTTC
NA	TRBD2	TRBV11-2	TRBJ2-3	16	CASTPPRGGWVDTQYF	TGTGCCAGCACCCCCCCCCGCGGGGGGTGGGTAGATACGCAGTATTTT
once	NA	TRBV2	TRBJ1-5	14	CASRDDRGNQPQHF	TGTGCCAGCAGGGACGACAGAGGCAATCAGCCCCAGCATTTT
NA	NA	TRBV7-2	TRBJ1-2	14	CASSLASSNYGYTF	TGTGCCAGCAGCTTAGCGTCCAGTAACTATGGCTACACCTTC
NA	NA	TRBV5-1	TRBJ1-2	14	CASSGEQSTYGYTF	TGCGCCAGCAGCGGTGAACAGAGTACCTATGGCTACACCTTC
NA	NA	TRBV2	TRBJ1-2	15	CASSEIGEASYGYTF	TGTGCCAGCAGTGAAATTGGGGAGGCTAGCTATGGCTACACCTTC
NA	TRBD2	TRBV7-2	TRBJ2-5	14	CASSPGLEQETQYF	TGTGCCAGCAGCCCCGGACTAGAACAAGAGACCCAGTACTTC
NA	NA	TRBV9	TRBJ1-1	13	CASSVVGGRIAFF	TGTGCCAGCAGCGTAGTTGGAGGTCGAATAGCTTTCTTT
NA	NA	TRBV19	TRBJ1-2	14	CASSIGGGIFGYTF	TGTGCCAGTAGTATTGGGGGGGGGATCTTCGGCTACACCTTC
NA	TRBD1	TRBV2	TRBJ2-7	15	CASSDPGQGFDEQYF	TGTGCCAGCAGTGACCCGGGACAGGGTTTTGACGAGCAGTACTTC
NA	NA	TRBV6-1	TRBJ1-2	15	CASSVTRGGGYGYTF	TGTGCCAGCAGTGTAACCAGGGGTGGAGGTTATGGCTACACCTTC
NA	TRBD1	TRBV29-1	TRBJ2-2	13	CSVAPQGEGELFF	TGCAGCGTTGCCCCTCAGGGGGAAGGGGAGCTGTTTTTT
NA	NA	TRBV4-1	TRBJ2-7	16	CASSQDDGSASYEQYF	TGCGCCAGCAGCCAAGACGATGGGAGCGCCTCCTACGAGCAGTACTTC
NA	TRBD1	TRBV2	TRBJ2-7	13	CASRPGQAATPYF	TGTGCCAGCAGGCCGGGACAGGCTGCAACCCCGTACTTC
NA	TRBD1	TRBV4-1	TRBJ1-2	15	CASSQDLRGRDGYTF	TGCGCCAGCAGCCAAGATCTCAGGGGGCGGGATGGCTACACCTTC
NA	NA	TRBV28	TRBJ1-1	11	CASCAGTEAFF	TGTGCCAGCTGCGCAGGGACTGAAGCTTTCTTT
NA	NA	TRBV27	TRBJ2-7	13	CASRPSGSYEQYF	TGTGCCAGCAGGCCCAGCGGATCCTACGAGCAGTACTTC
NA	NA	TRBV29-1	TRBJ1-1	11	CSVLVNTEAFF	TGCAGCGTTCTCGTAAACACTGAAGCTTTCTTT
NA	NA	TRBV7-9	TRBJ1-6	14	CASSRDTRDSPLHF	TGTGCCAGCAGCCGTGACACGCGGGATTCACCCCTCCACTTT
NA	TRBD1	TRBV6-1	TRBJ1-6	15	CASTWDRDPNSPLHF	TGTGCCAGCACCTGGGACAGGGATCCTAATTCACCCCTCCACTTT
once	TRBD2	TRBV10-3	TRBJ2-7	13	CATRAGVGYEQYF	TGTGCCACGAGAGCGGGGGTAGGCTACGAGCAGTACTTC
NA	NA	TRBV19	TRBJ1-1	13	CASSIRFATEAFF	TGTGCCAGTAGTATCAGGTTCGCGACTGAAGCTTTCTTT
NA	TRBD1	TRBV5-1	TRBJ2-1	15	CASSGGTGGYNEQFF	TGCGCCAGCAGCGGGGGGACAGGGGGCTACAATGAGCAGTTCTTC
NA	NA	TRBV19	TRBJ1-5	18	CASSFWVSGTAASTPQHF	TGTGCCAGTAGTTTTTGGGTTTCCGGGACTGCAGCTTCCACGCCCCAGCATTTT
few	TRBD1	TRBV2	TRBJ1-4	15	CASSLTGQPNEKLFF	TGTGCCAGCAGTTTGACGGGACAGCCTAATGAAAAACTGTTTTTT
NA	TRBD1	TRBV19	TRBJ1-1	15	CATHDRVLMNTEAFF	TGTGCCACTCATGACAGGGTCCTAATGAACACTGAAGCTTTCTTT
NA	NA	TRBV5-4	TRBJ2-3	13	CASSWTSTDTQYF	TGTGCCAGCAGCTGGACTAGCACAGATACGCAGTATTTT
few	NA	TRBV23-1	TRBJ1-2	9	CASSQSSGF	TGCGCCAGCAGTCAATCGTCGGGGTTC
NA	TRBD1	TRBV7-2	TRBJ1-2	15	CASSLTSGQANGYTF	TGTGCCAGCAGCTTAACTTCGGGACAGGCTAATGGCTACACCTTC
NA	TRBD1	TRBV25-1	TRBJ1-2	15	CASSTPGTGGDGYTF	TGTGCCAGCAGTACCCCCGGGACAGGGGGCGATGGCTACACCTTC
NA	NA	TRBV5-1	TRBJ1-4	14	CASSLQGPHEKLFF	TGCGCCAGCAGCCTGCAGGGTCCCCACGAAAAACTGTTTTTT
NA	NA	TRBV9	TRBJ2-1	15	CASSVAQGWYNEQFF	TGTGCCAGCAGCGTAGCCCAGGGGTGGTACAATGAGCAGTTCTTC
NA	NA	TRBV5-4	TRBJ2-7	14	CASSVVGGANEQYF	TGTGCCAGCAGCGTCGTTGGGGGGGCCAACGAGCAGTACTTC
NA	NA	TRBV29-1	TRBJ2-3	11	CSVAQGAGKYF	NA
NA	TRBD1	TRBV2	TRBJ1-2	14	CASTRQGENYGYTF	TGTGCCAGCACAAGACAGGGGGAAAACTATGGCTACACCTTC
NA	TRBD1	TRBV9	TRBJ1-1	14	CASSAGQANTEAFF	TGTGCCAGCAGCGCAGGACAGGCGAACACTGAAGCTTTCTTT
few	NA	TRBV7-9	TRBJ2-7	12	CASSLATYEQYF	TGTGCCAGCAGCTTAGCCACCTACGAGCAGTACTTC
once	TRBD1	TRBV6-4	TRBJ2-5	13	CASSKDREETQYF	TGTGCCAGCAGTAAGGACAGGGAAGAGACCCAGTACTTC
NA	NA	TRBV5-4	TRBJ1-2	13	CASSLASGYGYTF	TGTGCCAGCAGCTTGGCTTCAGGATATGGCTACACCTTC
NA	NA	TRBV15	TRBJ1-1	17	CATTLGVGGRRNTEAFF	TGTGCCACCACCCTCGGCGTCGGGGGGAGAAGGAACACTGAAGCTTTCTTT
NA	TRBD1	TRBV25-1	TRBJ1-2	14	CASIVQGHNYGYTF	TGTGCCAGCATCGTACAGGGGCATAACTATGGCTACACCTTC
few	TRBD1	TRBV2	TRBJ2-3	14	CASVWDRRTDTQYF	TGTGCCAGCGTATGGGACAGACGCACAGATACGCAGTATTTT
NA	TRBD1	TRBV5-1	TRBJ1-2	15	CASSRGTGSVYGYTF	TGCGCCAGCAGCCGTGGGACAGGGTCGGTCTATGGCTACACCTTC
NA	NA	TRBV7-8	TRBJ1-5	15	CASSGSAITGQPQHF	TGTGCCAGCAGCGGGAGTGCGATCACGGGTCAGCCCCAGCATTTT
NA	TRBD1	TRBV6-1	TRBJ1-5	17	CASSEGSGGGGNQPQHF	TGTGCCAGCAGTGAAGGGTCAGGGGGCGGCGGCAATCAGCCCCAGCATTTT
NA	TRBD2	TRBV5-4	TRBJ2-5	13	CASSFQGMREQYF	TGTGCCAGCAGCTTCCAGGGAATGCGGGAGCAGTACTTC
once	TRBD2	TRBV5-1	TRBJ2-5	14	CASSPWASGETQYF	TGCGCCAGCAGCCCCTGGGCTAGCGGAGAGACCCAGTACTTC
NA	TRBD1	TRBV2	TRBJ1-5	15	CASSEGDSSNQPQHF	TGTGCCAGCAGTGAAGGGGACAGTAGCAATCAGCCCCAGCATTTT
NA	NA	TRBV6-1	TRBJ2-5	14	CASSELGVTETQYF	TGTGCCAGCAGCGAACTAGGCGTTACAGAGACCCAGTACTTC
NA	TRBD2	TRBV27	TRBJ2-3	16	CASSPDRLAHTDTQYF	TGTGCCAGCAGTCCCGATCGACTAGCGCACACAGATACGCAGTATTTT